The sequence of this TCR beta chain was determined in a study of immune cell composition in non-small cell lung cancer. General study findings and limits: No significant correlation existed between pack-years smoked and tumour clonality.

The CDR3 sequence is 19 residues long. Germline V gene sequence: CDR1 PRHDT, CDR2 FYEKMQ (reference sequence). The V segment lost 5 bases and the J segment 2 bases; nucleotides outside the gene matches: 12. The normal lung sample lay at least 3 cm, and maximally far, from the tumour. DNA was extracted from unsorted cell suspensions stored frozen. A remark on this clone: Its specificity is not known.

Repertoires were generated with immunoSEQ multiplex PCR, while TCRdb's copy carries only in-frame clones and drops some. The data show roughly 2,000 clones, over 60% seen once. The chain uses TRBV13 and TRBJ2-2; 12 bases are a match to TRBD2. The specimen was non-adjacent lung tissue. This receptor was identified in a human donor with non-small cell lung cancer. In nucleotides, the CDR3 is TGTGCCAGCAGCACCCCGACTAGCGGGGGCTGGCCTAACACCGGGGAGCTGTTTTTT. This translates into CASSTPTSGGWPNTGELFF.